Listed below are T cell receptor beta chains from one sample, sequenced in a study of tumor-infiltrating lymphocytes in primary liver carcinoma. TCRdb itself ran the multiplex PCR reads through MiXCR, one entry per CDR3 protein. The sample lists 300,000 to 400,000 distinct CDR3 sequences, around 60% seen once, with 6.5% in the top ten. The sample comprised peripheral blood. Source of these receptors: a man aged 35-49 years with primary liver carcinoma and hepatitis B virus infection. Both conserved end residues are part of each CDR3. A D gene is named only where the DNA matches it firmly. The size entry is marked missing in some rows and otherwise reads once, few, many or a size class.

D | size | J | V | CDR3 | DNA
TRBD2 | NA | TRBJ2-1 | TRBV28 | CASSLRAGEQFF | TGTGCCAGCAGTCTAAGAGCGGGAGAGCAGTTCTTC
NA | NA | TRBJ2-3 | TRBV5-4 | CASTRGACRITDTQYF | TGTGCCAGCACCAGGGGAGCGTGCAGGATAACAGATACGCAGTATTTT
NA | NA | TRBJ1-5 | TRBV6-6 | CASSYILSRVQVQPQHF | TGTGCCAGCAGTTACATTCTTTCGAGGGTGCAAGTTCAGCCCCAGCATTTT
NA | few | TRBJ1-6 | TRBV10-3 | CASQTTGRSALHF | TGTGCCAGCCAAACAACAGGGAGAAGCGCTCTCCACTTT
NA | NA | TRBJ2-5 | TRBV28 | CASGATDQETQCF | TGTGCCAGCGGGGCGACTGACCAAGAGACCCAGTGCTTC
NA | NA | TRBJ1-5 | TRBV6-2/TRBV6-3 | CASSYSSTSRDQPQHF | TGTGCCAGCAGTTACTCGAGTACGAGTCGAGATCAACCCCAGCATTTT
NA | NA | TRBJ2-3 | TRBV11-2 | CAGSSPGGPDTQYF | TGTGCCGGCAGCTCTCCGGGGGGCCCAGATACGCAGTATTTT
NA | NA | TRBJ2-3 | TRBV28 | CASSRTVSVGDTQYF | TGTGCCAGCAGTCGGACAGTTTCCGTGGGAGATACGCAGTATTTT
NA | many | TRBJ2-5 | TRBV5-4 | CASSFQQNYQETQYF | TGTGCCAGCAGCTTCCAACAGAACTACCAAGAGACCCAGTACTTC
NA | NA | TRBJ2-1 | TRBV5-1 | CASSLVLSSYNEQFF | TGCGCCAGTAGTCTAGTGTTGAGCTCCTACAATGAACAGTTCTTC
TRBD1 | NA | TRBJ2-7 | TRBV6-5 | CASSYTVTGSSYEQYF | TGTGCCAGCAGTTACACCGTGACAGGGTCCTCCTACGAGCAGTACTTC
NA | NA | TRBJ2-2 | TRBV28 | CASSLPHSGGELFF | TGTGCCAGCAGTCTGCCCCATTCGGGCGGGGAGCTGTTTTTT
NA | NA | TRBJ2-7 | TRBV11-2 | CAISLVVTGSFYEQYF | TGTGCCATCAGCTTAGTTGTAACAGGGAGCTTCTACGAGCAGTACTTC
NA | NA | TRBJ2-3 | TRBV11-2 | CASILGALGDTQYF | TGTGCCAGCATCTTGGGTGCCTTGGGAGATACGCAGTATTTT
TRBD1 | many | TRBJ1-1 | TRBV6-2/TRBV6-3 | CASRRTGDNTEAFF | TGTGCCAGCAGGCGGACAGGGGATAACACTGAAGCTTTCTTT
NA | NA | TRBJ1-4 | TRBV15 | CATSRDRGEKLFF | TGTGCCACCAGCAGAGACAGGGGCGAAAAACTGTTTTTT
NA | NA | TRBJ2-1 | TRBV11-2 | CASSLWASHDEQFF | TGTGCCAGCAGCTTATGGGCCTCACACGATGAGCAGTTCTTC
NA | NA | TRBJ1-6 | TRBV12-3/TRBV12-4 | CASSYQWISSPLHF | TGTGCCAGCAGTTACCAGTGGATTAGTTCACCCCTCCACTTT
NA | once | TRBJ2-3 | TRBV11-2 | CASSPGNLPRADTQFF | TGTGCCAGCAGCCCGGGGAACCTACCGCGCGCAGATACGCAGTTTTTT
TRBD2 | NA | TRBJ2-1 | TRBV6-1 | CVSCPRTGPGLAGGNEQFF | TGTGTCAGCTGTCCACGGACTGGGCCGGGACTAGCGGGAGGGAATGAGCAGTTCTTC
NA | NA | TRBJ1-1 | TRBV9 | CASSPRSGGTEAFF | TGTGCTAGCAGCCCGAGGAGCGGGGGGACTGAAGCTTTCTTT
TRBD2 | many | TRBJ2-7 | TRBV11-2 | CASSAGLADLYEQYF | TGTGCCAGCAGCGCGGGACTAGCGGACCTCTACGAGCAGTACTTC
NA | many | TRBJ2-5 | TRBV11-2 | CASSPRPGLQETQYF | TGTGCCAGCAGCCCCCGACCCGGGTTACAAGAGACCCAGTACTTC
NA | many | TRBJ1-6 | TRBV30 | CAWSVRRVAPLHF | TGTGCCTGGAGTGTTCGGAGGGTCGCGCCCCTCCACTTT
NA | NA | TRBJ2-1 | TRBV28 | CDSSLVQVQFF | TGTGACAGCAGTTTAGTACAGGTGCAGTTCTTC
NA | NA | TRBJ1-1 | TRBV13 | CASSLNGESTEAFF | TGTGCCAGCAGCTTAAACGGGGAGAGCACTGAAGCTTTCTTT
TRBD2 | NA | TRBJ2-5 | TRBV28 | CASTMSGILETQYF | TGTGCCAGCACCATGAGCGGGATTTTGGAGACCCAGTACTTC
NA | NA | TRBJ2-1 | TRBV4-1 | CASSQPGTGRRNEQFF | TGCGCCAGCAGCCAACCAGGGACTGGCCGTAGGAATGAGCAGTTCTTC
TRBD2 | NA | TRBJ2-3 | TRBV5-6 | CASSLFRGDDTQYF | TGTGCCAGCAGCTTATTCCGGGGGGACGATACGCAGTATTTT
TRBD1 | once | TRBJ1-2 | TRBV29-1 | CSTRTGGDYGYTF | TGCAGCACCCGAACAGGGGGTGACTATGGCTACACCTTC
TRBD1 | many | TRBJ1-1 | TRBV4-3 | CASSQRQGRTEAFF | TGCGCCAGCAGCCAGCGACAGGGTAGGACTGAAGCTTTCTTT
NA | many | TRBJ2-3 | TRBV5-1 | CASSEGHPTDTQYF | TGCGCCAGCAGCGAGGGACACCCCACAGATACGCAGTATTTT
NA | NA | TRBJ1-1 | TRBV5-6 | CASTAQGVTEAFF | TGTGCCAGCACCGCACAGGGCGTCACTGAAGCTTTCTTT
NA | NA | TRBJ1-4 | TRBV7-9 | CASSFTVQSNEKLFF | TGTGCCAGCAGCTTCACGGTACAGAGCAATGAAAAACTGTTTTTT
TRBD2 | once | TRBJ2-1 | TRBV11-2 | CASSPGISGNSYNEQFF | TGTGCCAGCAGCCCAGGGATTAGCGGGAACTCCTACAATGAGCAGTTCTTC
TRBD1 | NA | TRBJ2-1 | TRBV6-5 | CASSYWTGSDEQFF | TGTGCCAGCAGTTACTGGACAGGTAGCGATGAGCAGTTCTTC
NA | NA | TRBJ1-4 | TRBV6-2/TRBV6-3 | CASSYGGTGNEKVFF | TGTGCCAGCAGTTACGGAGGAACGGGGAATGAAAAAGTGTTTTTT
TRBD1 | few | TRBJ2-3 | TRBV5-1 | CASSRQGTSTDTQYF | TGCGCCAGCAGCCGACAGGGGACAAGCACAGATACGCAGTATTTT
TRBD1 | NA | TRBJ2-7 | TRBV19 | CASSPSDRAFEQYF | TGTGCCAGTAGCCCCTCGGACAGGGCTTTCGAGCAGTACTTC
NA | NA | TRBJ2-1 | TRBV11-3 | CASSPTDSKQSF | TGTGCCAGTAGCCCAACGGACAGTAAGCAGTCCTTC